The clone carrying this T cell receptor beta chain came up many times. These data belong to a study of T cells in Graves' hyperthyroidism and ophthalmopathy. There are 13 residues in the CDR3. The trim removed 2 bases at V and 7 bases at J, leaving 4 bases unmatched. Germline V CDR1 and CDR2: SQVTM, ANQGSEA. Amplified TCR beta CDR3 regions derived from RNA transcripts. With the HTBI primer set, the TCR CDR3 went through a first round of RT-PCR. One entry per CDR3 protein, called by TCRdb with MiXCR from the multiplex PCR reads. The sample includes roughly 700,000 distinct CDR3 sequences, 17% of them seen just once.

The V call is TRBV29-1, the J call TRBJ2-4; TRBD1 aligns across 8 bases. Input material: blood. The receptor was isolated from a man between 45 and 60 years old with Graves' hyperthyroidism. The CDR3 loop is CSVEPGGMNIQYF. The CDR3, as DNA: TGCAGCGTTGAACCAGGGGGCATGAACATTCAGTACTTC.